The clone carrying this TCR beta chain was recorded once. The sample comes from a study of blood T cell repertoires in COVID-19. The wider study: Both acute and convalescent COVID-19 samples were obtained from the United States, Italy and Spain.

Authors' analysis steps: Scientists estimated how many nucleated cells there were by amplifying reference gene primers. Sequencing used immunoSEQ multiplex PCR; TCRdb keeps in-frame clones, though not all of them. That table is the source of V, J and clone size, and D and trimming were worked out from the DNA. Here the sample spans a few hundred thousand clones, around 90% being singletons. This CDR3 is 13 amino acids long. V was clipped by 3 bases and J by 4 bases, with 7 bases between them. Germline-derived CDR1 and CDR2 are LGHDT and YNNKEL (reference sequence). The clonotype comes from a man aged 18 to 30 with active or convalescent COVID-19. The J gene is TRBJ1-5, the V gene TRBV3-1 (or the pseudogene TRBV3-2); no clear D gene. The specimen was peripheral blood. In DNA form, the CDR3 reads TGTGCCAGCAGCCAGAACCGGAATCAGCCCCAGCATTTT. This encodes CASSQNRNQPQHF.